Sequencing of this TCR beta chain was carried out in a study of Graves' ophthalmopathy and Graves' hyperthyroidism. Findings and limits, study-wide: With a specificity of about 73% and a sensitivity of approximately 68%, the model predicted ophthalmopathy progression.

For this clonotype: Its antigen is not identified. The junction departs from germline at one end; a sequencing error may be responsible.

Amplification of the TCR beta CDR3 regions used RNA transcripts (as template). A first-round RT-PCR used HTBI primers, followed by a second-round multiplex PCR. TCRdb passed the multiplex PCR reads through MiXCR, listing each CDR3 protein once. The table includes about 640,000 distinct CDR3 sequences, about 41% detected once. CDR3 length: 16 residues. The material sequenced was peripheral blood. The V and J genes are TRBV12-3 or TRBV12-4 and TRBJ1-4; TRBD1 agrees at 8 bases. The receptor comes from an adult man with Graves' ophthalmopathy. CDR3 sequence reads: CASSRTGIGSTEKLFF. CDR3 DNA: TGTGCCAGCAGTAGGACAGGGATCGGCAGCACTGAAAAACTGTTCTTT.